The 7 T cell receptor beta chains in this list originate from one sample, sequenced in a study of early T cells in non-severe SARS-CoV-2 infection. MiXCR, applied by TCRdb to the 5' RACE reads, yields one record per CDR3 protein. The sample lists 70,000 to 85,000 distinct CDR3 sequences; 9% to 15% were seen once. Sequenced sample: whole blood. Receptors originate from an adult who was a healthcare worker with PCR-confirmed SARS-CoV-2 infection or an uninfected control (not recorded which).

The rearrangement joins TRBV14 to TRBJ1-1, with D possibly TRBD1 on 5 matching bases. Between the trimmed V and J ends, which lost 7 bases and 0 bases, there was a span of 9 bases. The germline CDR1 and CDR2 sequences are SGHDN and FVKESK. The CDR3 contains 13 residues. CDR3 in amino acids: CASTRELNTEAFF. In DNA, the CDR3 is TGTGCCAGCACCAGGGAGTTGAACACTGAAGCTTTCTTT.

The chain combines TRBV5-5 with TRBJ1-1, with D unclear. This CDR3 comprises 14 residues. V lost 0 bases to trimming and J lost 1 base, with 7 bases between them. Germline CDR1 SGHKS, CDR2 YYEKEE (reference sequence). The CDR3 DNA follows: TGTGCCAGCAGCTTGGCGTGGGGGAACACTGAAGCTTTCTTT. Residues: CASSLAWGNTEAFF.

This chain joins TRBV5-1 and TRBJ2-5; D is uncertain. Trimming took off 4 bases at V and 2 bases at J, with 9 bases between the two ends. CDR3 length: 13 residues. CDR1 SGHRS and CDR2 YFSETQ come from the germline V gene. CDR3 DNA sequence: TGCGCCAGCAGCCCAAACTATCAAGAGACCCAGTACTTC. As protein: CASSPNYQETQYF.

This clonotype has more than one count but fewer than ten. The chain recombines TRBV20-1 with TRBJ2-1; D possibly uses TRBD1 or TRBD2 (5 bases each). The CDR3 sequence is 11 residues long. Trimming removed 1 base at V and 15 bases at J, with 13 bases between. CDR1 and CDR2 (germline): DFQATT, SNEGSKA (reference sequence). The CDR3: CSARGPGRLFF. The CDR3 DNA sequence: TGCAGTGCTAGAGGGCCGGGACGCTTGTTCTTC.

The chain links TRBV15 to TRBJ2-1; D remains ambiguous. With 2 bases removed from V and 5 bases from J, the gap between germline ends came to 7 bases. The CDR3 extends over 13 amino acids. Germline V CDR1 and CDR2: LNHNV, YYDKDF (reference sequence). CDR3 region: CATSRYEDNEQFF. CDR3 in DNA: TGTGCCACCAGCAGATACGAGGACAATGAGCAGTTCTTC.

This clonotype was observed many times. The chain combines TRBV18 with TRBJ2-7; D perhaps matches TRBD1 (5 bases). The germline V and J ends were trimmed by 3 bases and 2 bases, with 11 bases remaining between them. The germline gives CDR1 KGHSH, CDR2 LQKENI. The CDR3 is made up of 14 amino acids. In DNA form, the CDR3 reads TGTGCCAGCTCACCGGGGCGCGGTCCCTACGAGCAGTACTTC. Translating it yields CASSPGRGPYEQYF.

CDR3 DNA sequence: TGCGCCAGCAGCTTGGGTCCGATCCAAGAGACCCAGTACTTC. It encodes CASSLGPIQETQYF. The chain carries TRBV5-1 and TRBJ2-5; D gene ambiguous. Trimming pared 0 bases from V and 1 base from J, leaving 7 bases between. This CDR3 comprises 14 residues. In germline, CDR1 is SGHRS, CDR2 YFSETQ. The full variable domain, its missing parts supplied by reference TRBV5-1 and TRBJ2-5, is KAGVTQTPRYLIKTRGQQVTLSCSPISGHRSVSWYQQTPGQGLQFLFEYFSETQRNKGNFPGRFSGRQFSNSRSEMNVSTLELGDSALYLCASSLGPIQETQYFGPGTRLLVL.